The 5 T cell receptor beta chains below were found in one sample sequenced in a study of regulatory T cells in long-lasting Graves disease. Regarding time point: persistent/refractory GD, antithyroid drugs over 5 years with positive TRAb. PBMC-extracted RNA yielded the TCR library. Arm-PCR with iRepertoire HTBI primers amplified the CDR3 regions for these TCR beta libraries. Each CDR3 protein gets one entry after TCRdb re-called the multiplex PCR reads with MiXCR. The profile shows over 650,000 distinct CDR3 sequences, 30% of them singletons. This sample comprised peripheral blood mononuclear cells (PBMCs), obtained when the disease was refractory, from a patient treated with antithyroid drugs. All receptors derive from a female donor with Graves disease.

This clonotype was detected ten times or more. The V gene is TRBV20-1, the J gene TRBJ2-5; TRBD2 aligns across 10 bases. CDR3 length equals 15 residues. V trimming: 4 bases; J trimming: 5 bases; junction bases outside the gene matches: 10. Germline V gene lookup returns CDR1 DFQATT and CDR2 SNEGSKA (reference sequence). CDR3 nucleotides: TGCAGTGCTAAGGCTAGCGGGAGAAGGACGGAGACCCAGTACTTC. Protein sequence: CSAKASGRRTETQYF.

This clonotype showed up many times. The V gene is TRBV28, the J gene TRBJ2-7; possibly TRBD1 for D (6 bases). Germline CDR1 and CDR2: MDHEN and SYDVKM. This CDR3 comprises 18 residues. Trimming left V 3 bases short and J 1 base short, with 22 bases between. CDR3 DNA sequence: TGTGCCAGCAGTTTTAAGTATTCCGCCGGGACAAATTCCTACGAGCAGTACTTC. This gives the protein CASSFKYSAGTNSYEQYF.

The V call is TRBV12-3 or TRBV12-4, the J call TRBJ1-6, with 7 nucleotides matching TRBD1. The CDR3 runs 17 residues. V shed 5 bases, J shed 7 bases, and the junction held 14 bases outside the gene matches. The CDR3 nucleotides read TGTGCCAGCAGTGCGATACCGACAGGGAACAAAAATTCACCCCTCCACTTT. Protein sequence: CASSAIPTGNKNSPLHF.

Only a few counts were recorded for this clonotype. This sequence joins TRBV7-9 and TRBJ1-4, with a tentative D call TRBD1 (5 bases). Between the trimmed V and J ends, which lost 6 bases and 11 bases, there was a span of 25 bases. The CDR3 length is 16 residues. From germline, CDR1 is SEHNR and CDR2 FQNEAQ (reference sequence). The CDR3 DNA reads as TGTGCCAGCAGTTTCCCCAAATTACAGGATCCGGGGAAACTGTTTTTT. This translates into CASSFPKLQDPGKLFF.

The V and J genes are TRBV27 and TRBJ1-3; TRBD1 might be the D (5 bases). Trimming cost V 6 bases and J 0 bases, with 9 bases left between them. Per the germline V gene, CDR1 is MNHEY and CDR2 is SMNVEV (reference sequence). The length of the CDR3 is 14 residues. The CDR3 bases are TGTGCCAGCAGCGCAGGGCTCTCTGGAAACACCATATATTTT. Translating it yields CASSAGLSGNTIYF.